Listed below are T cell receptor beta chains from one sample, sequenced in a study of Ad26.COV2.S vaccination and SARS-CoV-2 variants. Repertoires were generated with immunoSEQ multiplex PCR, while TCRdb's copy carries only in-frame clones and drops some. The sample comprises about 480,000 clones, approximately 88% of which are singletons, and about 13% rests with the top ten. The sequences come from peripheral blood, collected in a trial of Ad26.COV2.S vaccine versus placebo. The receptors here all came from a person aged 18-65 years who received the Ad26.COV2.S COVID-19 vaccine or a placebo. CDR3s include the opening cysteine and the closing phenylalanine or tryptophan. D genes are given only for firm matches.

TRBV28	.	TRBJ1-2	CASSNRLGYTF
TRBV7-3	.	TRBJ2-1	CASSLSGVGNEQFF
TRBV27	TRBD2	TRBJ2-1	CASSTGGRNNEQFF
TRBV30	TRBD1	TRBJ2-2	CAWSPQGAHTGELFF
TRBV28	TRBD2	TRBJ2-1	CASSLGLAGANEQFF
TRBV3-1/TRBV3-2	.	TRBJ2-3	CASSLLGSSTDTQYF
TRBV27	.	TRBJ2-2	CASSLLLRGGELFF
TRBV6-5	TRBD1	TRBJ2-1	CASSLMGQGGNEQFF
TRBV2	.	TRBJ2-7	CASSQGRYEQYF
TRBV10-3	.	TRBJ1-6	CATSTEGQHSPLHF
TRBV7-2	TRBD1	TRBJ1-5	CASSPYSGTGIYSNQPQHF
TRBV7-9	TRBD1	TRBJ1-2	CASSSLPGQSYGYTF
TRBV10-2	.	TRBJ2-3	CASSEAFLATTDTQYF
TRBV27	.	TRBJ2-3	CASSHGRGWGTDTQYF
TRBV7-6	.	TRBJ2-1	CASKTWGLGNEQFF
TRBV28	.	TRBJ1-3	CASRNTASGNTIYF
TRBV29-1	.	TRBJ1-2	CSVEEGDGGYGYTF
TRBV7-3	.	TRBJ2-1	CASSLVPTQSSYNEQFF
TRBV4-2	.	TRBJ1-1	CASSFRRETEAFF
TRBV7-9	.	TRBJ2-1	CASGHNEQFF
TRBV19	TRBD2	TRBJ2-1	CASRRPGLAGEHEQFF
TRBV7-2	.	TRBJ2-3	CASSFQAYTQYF
TRBV4-2	.	TRBJ2-2	CASSQDPDTNTGELFF
TRBV3-1/TRBV3-2	TRBD2	TRBJ2-1	CASSQALAGYNEQFF
TRBV11-2	TRBD1	TRBJ1-3	CASSKEGAAGNTIYF
TRBV6-5	.	TRBJ2-7	CASSYSLVGSYEQYF
TRBV11-2	.	TRBJ2-5	CASSHILGQETQYF
TRBV9	TRBD1	TRBJ2-5	CASSARGTAQETEETQYF
TRBV7-3	TRBD2	TRBJ2-3	CASSLGVGRATDTQYF
TRBV4-3	.	TRBJ2-7	CASSQDTGKYEQYF
TRBV24-1	.	TRBJ2-2	CATSPVTGPSAGELFF
TRBV27	TRBD1	TRBJ1-6	CASSLYGTGGDSPLHF
TRBV9	.	TRBJ1-1	CASSVGGPGRAFF
TRBV5-1	.	TRBJ2-7	CASSLAGTSYEQYF
TRBV28	.	TRBJ1-5	CASSYSSGTLGQPQHF
TRBV11-1	TRBD1	TRBJ2-5	CASSPRGQGGETQYF
TRBV11-2	TRBD2	TRBJ2-2	CASSLDPPPRGAGELFF
TRBV6-2/TRBV6-3	.	TRBJ1-1	CASSRRRDTEAFF
TRBV19	.	TRBJ1-2	CASSATVANYGYTF
TRBV6-5	TRBD1	TRBJ2-7	CASSSRDSSYEQYF
TRBV6-2/TRBV6-3	TRBD1	TRBJ2-5	CASSPTGTNQETQYF
TRBV29-1	.	TRBJ1-2	CSVEILRDGYTF
TRBV6-5	.	TRBJ2-1	CASSYEGKDYNEQFF
TRBV28	.	TRBJ2-3	CASSSGGYSTDTQYF
TRBV7-9	TRBD1	TRBJ2-3	CASSSGGGGTDTQYF
TRBV3-1/TRBV3-2	.	TRBJ2-1	CASSQGGEQFF
TRBV7-8	TRBD1	TRBJ2-2	CASSRWDRPTGELFF
TRBV7-9	.	TRBJ1-2	CASRNTTEIYGYTF
TRBV5-1	.	TRBJ1-6	CARGFGSSYNSPLHF
TRBV12-3/TRBV12-4	.	TRBJ2-3	CASSIFTDTQYF
TRBV25-1	.	TRBJ2-1	CASSEYSPGDEQFF
TRBV5-1	.	TRBJ2-7	CASSLEPSLTYEQYF
TRBV7-9	.	TRBJ2-1	CASSPLVYSNEQFF